The sequence of this T cell receptor beta chain was determined in a study of early T cells in non-severe SARS-CoV-2 infection. At the level of the study: Unpaired chains resulted from sequencing bulk RNA of unsorted whole blood.

The CDR3 has 16 amino acids. Germline V gene sequence: CDR1 LGHDT, CDR2 YNNKEL (reference sequence). With V trimmed by 6 bases and J by 0 bases, 7 bases remained unmatched. For this clonotype: Its antigen is not known.

Overall study results and limits: VDJdb matching skewed toward anti-spike CD8 responses, missing private and CD4 specificities.

Individual cDNA molecules received unique molecular identifiers during library preparation. In TCRdb, the 5' RACE reads were re-called with MiXCR into one record per CDR3 protein. The sample has 57,000 or so distinct CDR3 sequences, about 12% seen once; the top ten hold 1.2%. The chain has TRBV3-1 and TRBJ2-1; TRBD1 matches at 8 bases. This TCR came from an adult who was a healthcare worker with PCR-confirmed SARS-CoV-2 infection or an uninfected control (not recorded which). The donor label of this sample is uncertain. The sequencing used whole blood, collected at baseline. CDR3 nucleotide sequence: TGTGCCAGCAGGGACAGGGCGGGAAGCTCCTACAATGAGCAGTTCTTC. This codes for CASRDRAGSSYNEQFF.